What follows are 5 T cell receptor beta chains derived from one specimen sequenced in a study of CD8 T cells in ankylosing spondylitis. TCRdb reprocessed the 5' RACE reads via MiXCR and lists one record per CDR3 protein. The sample consists of just over 350,000 distinct CDR3 sequences, 20% of them appearing once. Specimen: blood, either unsorted or a sorted T cell fraction (not recorded which). These receptor sequences come from a male donor with ankylosing spondylitis or in good health (not recorded which).

This rearrangement joins TRBV2 to TRBJ2-1; 7 bases map to TRBD1. Trimming at V came to 6 bases and at J to 8 bases, leaving 13 bases not matched to a gene. The CDR3 runs 15 residues. From germline, CDR1 is SNHLY and CDR2 FYNNEI. CDR3 sequence (DNA): TGTGCCAGCAGGGCAGACAGGGAATTCGGGGATGAGCAGTTCTTC. This encodes CASRADREFGDEQFF.

The chain uses TRBV3-1 and TRBJ2-5; D call uncertain. CDR1 is LGHDT, CDR2 YNNKEL, per germline (reference sequence). The CDR3 covers 15 residues. Trimming took 1 base from V and 5 from J, leaving 14 bases between them. The CDR3 protein is CASSQGYMVGETQYF. In nucleotides, the CDR3 is TGTGCCAGCAGCCAAGGGTACATGGTCGGGGAGACCCAGTACTTC.

Only a few counts were recorded for this clonotype. The chain uses TRBV27 and TRBJ2-7; 8 nucleotides agree with TRBD2. Germline trimming cut 0 bases from V and 5 bases from J; bases unmatched to any gene: 3. This CDR3 is 14 amino acids long. The germline V gene has CDR1 MNHEY and CDR2 SMNVEV (reference sequence). CDR3 sequence (DNA): TGTGCCAGCAGTTTATCTTGGACTAGCCACGAGCAGTACTTC. Protein product: CASSLSWTSHEQYF.

The chain links TRBV7-9 to TRBJ2-5; a possible D gene is TRBD2 (6 bases). Germline V CDR1 and CDR2: SEHNR, FQNEAQ (reference sequence). V was trimmed by 5 bases and J by 2 bases, leaving 12 bases between them. The CDR3 totals 14 residues. Here the CDR3 reads CASSPPGEQETQYF. The CDR3 region has the DNA TGTGCCAGCAGCCCCCCGGGGGAACAAGAGACCCAGTACTTC.

The J gene is TRBJ2-3, the V gene TRBV29-1; D is unresolved. The CDR3 extends over 13 amino acids. Trimming removed 5 bases at V and 2 bases at J, with 11 bases between. The germline gives CDR1 SQVTM, CDR2 ANQGSEA. The CDR3, as DNA: TGCAGCGTTTGCACCTTTACCACAGATACGCAGTATTTT. Encoded protein: CSVCTFTTDTQYF.